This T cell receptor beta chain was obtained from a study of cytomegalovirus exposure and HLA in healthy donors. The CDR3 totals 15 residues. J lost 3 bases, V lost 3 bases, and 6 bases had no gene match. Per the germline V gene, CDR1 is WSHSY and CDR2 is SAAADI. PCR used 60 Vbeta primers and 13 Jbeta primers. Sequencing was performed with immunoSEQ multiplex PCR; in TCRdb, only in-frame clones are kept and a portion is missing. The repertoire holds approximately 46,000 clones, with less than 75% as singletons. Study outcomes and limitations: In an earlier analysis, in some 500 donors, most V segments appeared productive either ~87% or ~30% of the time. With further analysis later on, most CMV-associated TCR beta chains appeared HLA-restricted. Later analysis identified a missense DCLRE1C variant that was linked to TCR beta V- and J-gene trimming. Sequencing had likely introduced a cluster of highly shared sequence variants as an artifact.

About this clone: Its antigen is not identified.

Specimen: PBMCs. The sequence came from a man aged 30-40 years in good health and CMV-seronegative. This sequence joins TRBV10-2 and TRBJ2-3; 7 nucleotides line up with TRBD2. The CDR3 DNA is TGCGCCAGCAGTGATGGACTAGTCGGGACAGATACGCAGTATTTT. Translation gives CASSDGLVGTDTQYF.